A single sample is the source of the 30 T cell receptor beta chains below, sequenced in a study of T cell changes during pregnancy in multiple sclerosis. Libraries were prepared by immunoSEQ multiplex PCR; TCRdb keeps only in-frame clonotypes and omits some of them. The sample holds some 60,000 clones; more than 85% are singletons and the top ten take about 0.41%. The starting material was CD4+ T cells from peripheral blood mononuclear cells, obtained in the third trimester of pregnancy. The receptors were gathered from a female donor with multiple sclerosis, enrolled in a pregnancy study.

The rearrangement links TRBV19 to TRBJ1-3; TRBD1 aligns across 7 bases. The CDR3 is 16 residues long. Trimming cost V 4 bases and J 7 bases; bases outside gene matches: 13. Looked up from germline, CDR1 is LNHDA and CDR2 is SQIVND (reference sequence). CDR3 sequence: CASSNPRDSSLNTIYF. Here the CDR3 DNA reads TGTGCCAGTAGTAACCCCCGGGACAGCTCCCTCAACACCATATATTTT. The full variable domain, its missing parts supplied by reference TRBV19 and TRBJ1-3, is DGGITQSPKYLFRKEGQNVTLSCEQNLNHDAMYWYRQDPGQGLRLIYYSQIVNDFQKGDIAEGYSVSREKKESFPLTVTSAQKNPTAFYLCASSNPRDSSLNTIYFGEGSWLTVV.

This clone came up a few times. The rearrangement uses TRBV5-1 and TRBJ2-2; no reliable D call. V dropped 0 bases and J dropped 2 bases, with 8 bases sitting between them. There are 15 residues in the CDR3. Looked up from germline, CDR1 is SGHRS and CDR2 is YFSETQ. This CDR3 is CASSLEAYNTGELFF. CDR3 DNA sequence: TGCGCCAGCAGCTTGGAAGCTTATAACACCGGGGAGCTGTTTTTT.

CDR3 region: CASSLAVAGSKNIQYF. The CDR3 DNA reads as TGTGCCAGCAGCTTGGCGGTAGCGGGATCCAAAAACATTCAGTACTTC. This chain joins TRBV11-1 and TRBJ2-4, with TRBD2 matching 8 bases. Trimming removed 3 bases from V and 2 bases from J; junction bases left unmatched: 6. Germline CDR1 SGHAT, CDR2 FQDESV (reference sequence). This CDR3 region has 16 residues.

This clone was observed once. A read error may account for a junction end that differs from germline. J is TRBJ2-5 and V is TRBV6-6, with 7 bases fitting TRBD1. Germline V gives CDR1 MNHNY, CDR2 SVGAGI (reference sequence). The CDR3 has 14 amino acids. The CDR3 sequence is CTSRQGQNQETQYF. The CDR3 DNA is TGTACCAGCAGGCAGGGACAGAACCAAGAGACCCAGTACTTC.

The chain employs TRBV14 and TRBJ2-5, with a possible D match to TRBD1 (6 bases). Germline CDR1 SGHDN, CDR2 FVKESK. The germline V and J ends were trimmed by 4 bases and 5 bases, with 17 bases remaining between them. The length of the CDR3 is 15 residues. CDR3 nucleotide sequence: TGTGCCAGCAGCCCGTCCGGGACATACTTCGAGACCCAGTACTTC. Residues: CASSPSGTYFETQYF. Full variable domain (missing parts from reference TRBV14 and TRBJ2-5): EAGVTQFPSHSVIEKGQTVTLRCDPISGHDNLYWYRRVMGKEIKFLLHFVKESKQDESGMPNNRFLAERTGGTYSTLKVQPAELEDSGVYFCASSPSGTYFETQYFGPGTRLLVL.

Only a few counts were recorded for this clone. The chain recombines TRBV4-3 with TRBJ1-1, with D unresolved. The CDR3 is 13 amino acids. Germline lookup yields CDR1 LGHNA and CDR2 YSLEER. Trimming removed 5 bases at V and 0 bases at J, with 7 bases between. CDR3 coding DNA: TGCGCCAGCAGCTATACAGTGAACACTGAAGCTTTCTTT. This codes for CASSYTVNTEAFF.

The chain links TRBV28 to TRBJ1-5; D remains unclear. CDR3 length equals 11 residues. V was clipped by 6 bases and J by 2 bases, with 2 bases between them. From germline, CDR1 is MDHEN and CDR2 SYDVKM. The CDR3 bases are TGTGCCAGCAGCGGCAATCAGCCCCAGCATTTT. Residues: CASSGNQPQHF.

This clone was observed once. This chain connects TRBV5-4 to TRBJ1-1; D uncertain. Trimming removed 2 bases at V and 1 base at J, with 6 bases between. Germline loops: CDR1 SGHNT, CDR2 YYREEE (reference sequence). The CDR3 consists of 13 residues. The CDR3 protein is CASSFLPNTEAFF. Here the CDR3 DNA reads TGTGCCAGCAGCTTCCTCCCGAACACTGAAGCTTTCTTT.

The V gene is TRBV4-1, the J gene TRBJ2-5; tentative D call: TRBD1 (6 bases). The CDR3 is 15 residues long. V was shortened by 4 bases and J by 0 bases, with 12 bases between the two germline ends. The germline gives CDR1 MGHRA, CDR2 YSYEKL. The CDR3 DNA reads TGCGCCAGCAGCCGAATATGGGACAACCAAGAGACCCAGTACTTC. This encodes CASSRIWDNQETQYF.

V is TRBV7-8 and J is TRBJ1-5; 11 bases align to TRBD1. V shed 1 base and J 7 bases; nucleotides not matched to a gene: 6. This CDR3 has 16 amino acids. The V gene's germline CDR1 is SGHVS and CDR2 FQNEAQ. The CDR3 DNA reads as TGTGCCAGCAGCTTAGGTGTGGGACAGGGGGACCAGCCCCAGCATTTT. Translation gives CASSLGVGQGDQPQHF.

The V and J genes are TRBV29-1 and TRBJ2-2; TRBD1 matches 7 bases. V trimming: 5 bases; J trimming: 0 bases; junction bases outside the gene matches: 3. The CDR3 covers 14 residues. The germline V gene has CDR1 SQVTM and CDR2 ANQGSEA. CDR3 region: CSVSDRANTGELFF. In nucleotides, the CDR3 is TGCAGCGTTTCCGACAGGGCGAACACCGGGGAGCTGTTTTTT.

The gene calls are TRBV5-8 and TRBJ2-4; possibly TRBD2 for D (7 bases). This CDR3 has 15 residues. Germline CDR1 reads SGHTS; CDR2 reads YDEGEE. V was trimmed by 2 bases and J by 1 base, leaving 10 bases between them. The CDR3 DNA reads TGTGCCAGCAGCTTCAAGGGGGGGGCCAAAAACATTCAGTACTTC. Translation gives CASSFKGGAKNIQYF.

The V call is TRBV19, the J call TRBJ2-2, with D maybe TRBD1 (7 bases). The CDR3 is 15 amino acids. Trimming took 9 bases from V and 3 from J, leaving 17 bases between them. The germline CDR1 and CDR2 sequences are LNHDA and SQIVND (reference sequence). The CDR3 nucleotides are TGTGCCAGCCGACAGGGCAGGGGGGACACCGGGGAGCTGTTTTTT. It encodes CASRQGRGDTGELFF.

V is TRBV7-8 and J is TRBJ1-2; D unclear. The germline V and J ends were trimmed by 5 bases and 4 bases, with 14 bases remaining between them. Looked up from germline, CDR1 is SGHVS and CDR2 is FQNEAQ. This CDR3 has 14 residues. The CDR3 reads CASSPEVPVYGYTF. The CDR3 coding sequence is TGTGCCAGCAGCCCAGAGGTACCCGTCTATGGCTACACCTTC.

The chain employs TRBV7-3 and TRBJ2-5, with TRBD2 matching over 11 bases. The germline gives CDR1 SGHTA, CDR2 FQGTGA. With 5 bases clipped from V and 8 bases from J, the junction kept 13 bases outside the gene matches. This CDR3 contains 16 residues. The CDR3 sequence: CASSPTLAGGRVTQYF. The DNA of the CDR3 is TGTGCCAGCAGCCCTACCTTAGCGGGGGGGCGGGTAACCCAGTACTTC.

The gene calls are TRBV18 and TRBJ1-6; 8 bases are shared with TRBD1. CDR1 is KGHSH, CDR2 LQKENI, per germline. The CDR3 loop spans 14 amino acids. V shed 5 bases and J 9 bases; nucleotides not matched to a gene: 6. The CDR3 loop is CASSAGGLSSPLHF. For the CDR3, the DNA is TGTGCCAGCTCAGCAGGGGGCTTGAGTTCACCCCTCCACTTT.

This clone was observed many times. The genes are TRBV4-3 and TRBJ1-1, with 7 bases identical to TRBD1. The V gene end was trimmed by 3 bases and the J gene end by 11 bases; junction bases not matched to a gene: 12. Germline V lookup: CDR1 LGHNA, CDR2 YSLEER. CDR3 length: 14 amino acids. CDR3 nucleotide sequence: TGCGCCAGCAGCCAGGGGGACAGTAGAGTTCAGGCTTTCTTT. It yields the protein CASSQGDSRVQAFF.

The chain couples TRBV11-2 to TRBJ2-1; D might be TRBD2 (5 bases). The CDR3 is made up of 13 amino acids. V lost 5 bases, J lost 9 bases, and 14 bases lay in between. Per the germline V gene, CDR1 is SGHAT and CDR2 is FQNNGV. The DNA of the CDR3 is TGTGCCAGCAGCGTATTACGGGATGGTGAGCAGTTCTTC. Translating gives CASSVLRDGEQFF.

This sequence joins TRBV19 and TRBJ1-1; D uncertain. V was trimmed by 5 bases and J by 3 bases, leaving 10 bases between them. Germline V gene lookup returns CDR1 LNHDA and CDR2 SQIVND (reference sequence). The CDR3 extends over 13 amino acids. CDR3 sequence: CASSSVTDTEAFF. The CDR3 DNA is TGTGCCAGTAGTTCCGTTACGGACACTGAAGCTTTCTTT.

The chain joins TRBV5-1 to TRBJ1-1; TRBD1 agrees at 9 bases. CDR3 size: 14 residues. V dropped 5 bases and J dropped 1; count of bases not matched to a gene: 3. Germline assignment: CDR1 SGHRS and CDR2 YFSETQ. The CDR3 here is CASRRDRANTEAFF. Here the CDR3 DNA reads TGCGCCAGCAGACGGGACAGGGCGAACACTGAAGCTTTCTTT.

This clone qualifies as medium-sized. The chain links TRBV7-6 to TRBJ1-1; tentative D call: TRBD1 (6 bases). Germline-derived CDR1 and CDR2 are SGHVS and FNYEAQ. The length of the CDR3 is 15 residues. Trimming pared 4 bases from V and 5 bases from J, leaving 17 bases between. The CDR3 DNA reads TGTGCCAGCAGCTCCCAACCGACAGGATCTACTGAAGCTTTCTTT. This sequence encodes CASSSQPTGSTEAFF.

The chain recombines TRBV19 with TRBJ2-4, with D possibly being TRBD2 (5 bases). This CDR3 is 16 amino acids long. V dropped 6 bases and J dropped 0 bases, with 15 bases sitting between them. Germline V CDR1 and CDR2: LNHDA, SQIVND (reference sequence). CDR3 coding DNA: TGTGCCAGTAGCCAACTAGGGATACTAGCCAAAAACATTCAGTACTTC. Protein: CASSQLGILAKNIQYF.

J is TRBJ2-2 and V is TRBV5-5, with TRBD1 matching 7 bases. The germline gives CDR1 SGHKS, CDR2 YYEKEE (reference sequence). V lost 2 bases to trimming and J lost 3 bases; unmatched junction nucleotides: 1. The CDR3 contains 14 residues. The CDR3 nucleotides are TGTGCCAGCAGCTTACAGGGGTACACCGGGGAGCTGTTTTTT. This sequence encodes CASSLQGYTGELFF.

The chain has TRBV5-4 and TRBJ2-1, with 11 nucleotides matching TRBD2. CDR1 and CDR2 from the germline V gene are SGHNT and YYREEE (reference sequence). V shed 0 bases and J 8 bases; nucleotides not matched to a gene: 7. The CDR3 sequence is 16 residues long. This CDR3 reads CASSLGLAGGRDEQFF. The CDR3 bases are TGTGCCAGCAGCTTGGGTTTAGCGGGAGGGCGGGATGAGCAGTTCTTC.

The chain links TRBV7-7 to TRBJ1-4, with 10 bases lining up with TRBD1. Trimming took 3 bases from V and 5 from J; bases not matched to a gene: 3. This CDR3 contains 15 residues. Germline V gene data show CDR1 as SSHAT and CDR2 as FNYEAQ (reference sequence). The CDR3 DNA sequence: TGTGCCAGCAGCTTGGGGACAGGGGAAAATGAAAAACTGTTTTTT. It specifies CASSLGTGENEKLFF.

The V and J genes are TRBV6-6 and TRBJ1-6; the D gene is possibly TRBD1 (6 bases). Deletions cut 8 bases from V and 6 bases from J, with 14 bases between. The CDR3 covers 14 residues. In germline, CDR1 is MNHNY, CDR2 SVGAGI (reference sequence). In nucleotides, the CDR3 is TGTGCCAGCGCAAACAAAGGGGGTAATTCACCCCTCCACTTT. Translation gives CASANKGGNSPLHF.

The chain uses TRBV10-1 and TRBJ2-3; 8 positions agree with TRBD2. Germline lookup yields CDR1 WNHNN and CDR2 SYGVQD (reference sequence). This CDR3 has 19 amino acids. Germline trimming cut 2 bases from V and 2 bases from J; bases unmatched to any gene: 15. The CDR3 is CASSERRKRGSTSTDTQYF. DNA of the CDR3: TGCGCCAGCAGTGAGCGAAGAAAGCGGGGGTCAACCTCCACAGATACGCAGTATTTT.

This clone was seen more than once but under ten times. CDR3 DNA sequence: TGTGCCAGCACCCTAGGGGAGGGCCACCCTGGGGCCAACGTCCTGACTTTC. This gives the protein CASTLGEGHPGANVLTF. The chain has TRBV7-9 and TRBJ2-6; 7 nucleotides match TRBD2. The CDR3 is 17 residues long. Germline V gene data show CDR1 as SEHNR and CDR2 as FQNEAQ (reference sequence). J lost 2 bases, V lost 7 bases, and 11 bases had no gene match.

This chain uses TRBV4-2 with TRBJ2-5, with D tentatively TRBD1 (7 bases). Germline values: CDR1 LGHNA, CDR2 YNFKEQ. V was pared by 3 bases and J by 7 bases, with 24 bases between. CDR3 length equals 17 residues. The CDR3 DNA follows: TGTGCCAGCAGCCAGCCAAAAGGGGGCGAAATGGAGGGGACCCAGTACTTC. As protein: CASSQPKGGEMEGTQYF.

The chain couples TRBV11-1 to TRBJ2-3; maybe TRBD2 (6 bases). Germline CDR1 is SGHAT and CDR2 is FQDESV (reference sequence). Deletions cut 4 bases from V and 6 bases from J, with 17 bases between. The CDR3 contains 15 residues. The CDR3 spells CASSSTSGVRDTQYF. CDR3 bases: TGTGCCAGCAGCTCTACATCGGGGGTGCGGGATACGCAGTATTTT.